Sequencing of this T cell receptor (beta chain) was carried out in a study of T cells in Graves' hyperthyroidism and ophthalmopathy. Whole-study findings and limits: Most thyroid-expanded clonotypes above 0.001 were also found in blood.

This clonotype was recorded at least ten times. The antigen remains undetermined. Subjects with ophthalmopathy showed a Clinical Activity Score no lower than 3, a NOSPECS grade no lower than 4, and a duration shorter than 3 months. Germline CDR1 reads SGHTA; CDR2 reads FQGNSA. The CDR3 runs 17 residues. J gave up 1 base and V 0 bases, and 6 bases lay outside the gene matches. Amplification yielded TCR beta CDR3 regions, with RNA transcripts as the source. An initial round of RT-PCR targeting the TCR CDR3 relied on the HTBI primer set. Using its own MiXCR run on the multiplex PCR reads, TCRdb lists one record per CDR3 protein. The sample includes hundreds of thousands of distinct CDR3 sequences, over 15% of them seen just once.

The chain combines TRBV7-2 with TRBJ2-3; TRBD1 matches 8 bases. This clonotype was obtained from a woman aged 55-69 years with Graves' ophthalmopathy. Sequencing was carried out using blood. The CDR3 region is CASSLAAGGLGTDTQYF. The CDR3 DNA follows: TGTGCCAGCAGCTTAGCGGCAGGGGGCTTGGGCACAGATACGCAGTATTTT.